These 13 T cell receptor beta chains came from one sample sequenced in a study of T cells in Graves' hyperthyroidism and ophthalmopathy. Amplified TCR beta CDR3 regions came from RNA transcripts. RT-PCR in the first round (using the HTBI primer set) targeted the TCR CDR3. TCRdb itself ran the multiplex PCR reads through MiXCR, one entry per CDR3 protein. The sample lists some 600,000 distinct CDR3 sequences; roughly 13% were seen once. Sequencing used blood. These receptors all come from a woman aged 25 to 45 with Graves' hyperthyroidism that later progressed to Graves' ophthalmopathy.

This clonotype was seen many times. The chain is built from TRBV11-2 and TRBJ2-1, with 10 bases lining up with TRBD2. There are 15 residues in the CDR3. Losses at the gene ends were 1 base for V and 10 bases for J; bases not matched to a gene: 7. Germline CDR1 is SGHAT and CDR2 is FQNNGV. CDR3: CASSLVLAGVLEQFF. The CDR3 DNA follows: TGTGCCAGCAGCTTAGTTCTAGCGGGAGTTTTAGAGCAGTTCTTC. Full variable domain (remainder filled in from reference TRBV11-2 and TRBJ2-1): EAGVAQSPRYKIIEKRQSVAFWCNPISGHATLYWYQQILGQGPKLLIQFQNNGVVDDSQLPKDRFSAERLKGVDSTLKIQPAKLEDSAVYLCASSLVLAGVLEQFFGPGTRLTVL.

This clonotype has at least ten counts. The CDR3 loop reads CASSRDLVNYGYTF. The CDR3 DNA sequence: TGTGCCAGCAGTAGGGACCTCGTTAACTATGGCTACACCTTC. This chain uses TRBV2 with TRBJ1-2; a possible D gene is TRBD1 (5 bases). Trimming shortened V by 5 bases and J by 1 base, and 11 bases separated the two germline ends. The CDR3 is made up of 14 amino acids. The germline V gene has CDR1 SNHLY and CDR2 FYNNEI.

V gene TRBV6-1 combines with J gene TRBJ2-7, with TRBD1 identical over 10 bases. Germline V gene sequence: CDR1 MNHNS, CDR2 SASEGT. V was pared by 8 bases and J by 3 bases, with 4 bases of the junction left unmatched. This CDR3 contains 13 residues. The CDR3 DNA is TGTGCCAGCCGGACAGGGGGACGCTACGAGCAGTACTTC. Its protein product is CASRTGGRYEQYF.

In its sample, this clonotype was seen many times. For the CDR3, the DNA is TGTGCCAGCAGTCCTCCGGAGCCAGATACGCAGTATTTT. Protein sequence: CASSPPEPDTQYF. The chain combines TRBV27 with TRBJ2-3; D is ambiguous. This CDR3 comprises 13 residues. V was pared by 5 bases and J by 4 bases, with 10 bases between. The germline CDR1 and CDR2 sequences are MNHEY and SMNVEV (reference sequence).

A note on this clonotype: An end of the junction differs from the germline gene, which may be a read error. This chain joins TRBV7-9 and TRBJ2-1; D is possibly TRBD1 (5 bases). The germline V gene has CDR1 SEHNR and CDR2 FQNEAQ (reference sequence). The CDR3 has 15 amino acids. CDR3: CASRRRVDPYNGQFF. The CDR3 nucleotides read TGTGCCAGCAGACGCAGGGTGGACCCCTACAATGGGCAGTTCTTC.

This clonotype was observed at least ten times. The chain joins TRBV24-1 to TRBJ2-1; 8 bases fit TRBD2. The CDR3 has 13 residues. With 5 bases clipped from V and 4 bases from J, the junction kept 0 bases outside the gene matches. The germline CDR1 and CDR2 sequences are KGHDR and SFDVKD. CDR3 region: CATSGGGYNEQFF. The DNA of the CDR3 is TGTGCCACCAGTGGCGGGGGGTACAATGAGCAGTTCTTC.

This clonotype was seen a few times. The chain has TRBV14 and TRBJ1-4; D gene unclear. Germline CDR1 SGHDN, CDR2 FVKESK. The CDR3 runs to 14 residues. Trimming left V 4 bases short and J 6 bases short, with 12 bases between. The CDR3 DNA sequence: TGTGCCAGCAGCCCGGCCTCGTGGGATGAAAAACTGTTTTTT. Its protein is CASSPASWDEKLFF.

The table lists this clonotype with many counts. The CDR3 sequence: CASSWDRGRVETQYF. The CDR3 DNA reads as TGTGCCAGCAGCTGGGACAGGGGGCGCGTGGAGACCCAGTACTTC. This chain joins TRBV5-4 and TRBJ2-5, with 12 positions matching TRBD1. Trimming at V came to 3 bases and at J to 5 bases, leaving 5 bases not matched to a gene. This CDR3 is built from 15 residues. Germline assignment: CDR1 SGHNT and CDR2 YYREEE (reference sequence).

This clonotype was seen repeatedly, ten times or more. This chain uses TRBV5-1 with TRBJ2-1, with TRBD1 matching over 9 bases. This CDR3 contains 13 residues. The germline V gene has CDR1 SGHRS and CDR2 YFSETQ. Trimming at V came to 4 bases and at J to 15 bases, leaving 11 bases not matched to a gene. The CDR3 DNA reads as TGCGCCAGCAGCGACCGGACAGGGGATAATGTGTTCTTC. Protein sequence: CASSDRTGDNVFF.

V is TRBV30 and J is TRBJ2-7; D tentatively fits TRBD1 or TRBD2 (5 bases each). Per germline, CDR1 GTSNPN and CDR2 SVGIG (reference sequence). With 3 bases removed from V and 5 bases from J, the gap between germline ends came to 11 bases. This CDR3 has 12 amino acids. CDR3 sequence: CAWRTGLDEQYF. CDR3 nucleotide sequence: TGTGCCTGGAGAACGGGGCTCGACGAGCAGTACTTC.

The sample holds many counts of this clonotype. The chain uses TRBV5-4 and TRBJ2-7; possibly TRBD1 for D (6 bases). CDR1 and CDR2 from the germline V gene are SGHNT and YYREEE (reference sequence). The CDR3 extends over 13 amino acids. Trimming cost V 2 bases and J 3 bases, with 9 bases left between them. The CDR3 bases are TGTGCCAGCAGCTTTGGGACAAGCTACGAGCAGTACTTC. This gives the protein CASSFGTSYEQYF.

This clonotype showed up many times. V and J are TRBV27 and TRBJ2-7; 8 bases fit TRBD1. CDR3 length: 15 residues. CDR1 is MNHEY and CDR2 is SMNVEV in the germline V gene (reference sequence). V was pared by 0 bases and J by 0 bases, with 1 base of the junction left unmatched. The CDR3 DNA is TGTGCCAGCAGTTTATCTGACAGGGGCTCCTACGAGCAGTACTTC. Translating gives CASSLSDRGSYEQYF.

About this clonotype: A read error may explain this, as a much larger clone is one base away. V gene TRBV9 combines with J gene TRBJ2-7, with D possibly matching TRBD2 (6 bases). The V gene lost 3 bases and the J gene lost 7 bases, with 11 bases spanning the gap. The CDR3 runs 12 residues. Germline V gives CDR1 SGDLS, CDR2 YYNGEE. The CDR3 nucleotides read TGTGCCAGCAGCGGGAGGGGTTATGAGCAGTACTTC. Amino acids: CASSGRGYEQYF.